The clone carrying this T cell receptor beta chain was recorded a few times. The antigen is unknown. The J segment lost 9 bases and the V segment lost 4 bases, leaving 7 bases of the junction unmatched. Germline V CDR1 and CDR2: SGHAT, FQNNGV. CDR3 length: 14 amino acids. This sample is drawn from a study of beta chain features in type 1 diabetes. Notes on the study in general: For Type 1 diabetes patients, all four CD4+ subsets carried TCRB CDR3s that were moderately but significantly shorter.

Expressed TCRB transcripts got sequenced, as all isolated RNA was reverse transcribed. Sequenced by immunoSEQ multiplex PCR; TCRdb stores in-frame clones only, minus some. The data show 150,000 or so clones, 6.5% to 10% seen once. This sequence was found in a woman between 18 and 29 years old with type 1 diabetes. This rearrangement joins TRBV11-2 to TRBJ2-7; 12 bases agree with TRBD2. Source material: central memory CD4+ T cells from blood. The CDR3 region has the DNA TGTGCCAGCAGCTCCGGGACTAGCGGGCTCCGGCAGTACTTC. Amino acid sequence: CASSSGTSGLRQYF.